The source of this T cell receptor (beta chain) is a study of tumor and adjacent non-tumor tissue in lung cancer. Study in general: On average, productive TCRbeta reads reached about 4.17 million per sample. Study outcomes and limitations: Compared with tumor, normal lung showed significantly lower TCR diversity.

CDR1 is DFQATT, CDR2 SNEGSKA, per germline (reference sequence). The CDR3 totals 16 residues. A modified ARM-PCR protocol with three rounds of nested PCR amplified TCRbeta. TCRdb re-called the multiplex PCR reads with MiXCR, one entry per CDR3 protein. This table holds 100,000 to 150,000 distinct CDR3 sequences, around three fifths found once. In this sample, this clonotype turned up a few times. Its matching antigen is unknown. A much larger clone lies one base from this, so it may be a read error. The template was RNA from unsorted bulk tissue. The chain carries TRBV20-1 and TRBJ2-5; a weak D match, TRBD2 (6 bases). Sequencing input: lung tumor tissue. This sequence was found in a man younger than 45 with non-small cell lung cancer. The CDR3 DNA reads TGCAGTGCTCCCGGGACTCTCACCCCGCGAGAAGAGACCCGGTACTTC. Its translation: CSAPGTLTPREETRYF.